This TCR beta chain was identified in a study of early T cells in non-severe SARS-CoV-2 infection. Study information: Bulk RNA from unsorted whole blood was sequenced; chains were unpaired. Broader study findings: Missing private and CD4 specificities, VDJdb matching favored anti-spike CD8 responses.

Between the trimmed V and J ends, which lost 5 bases and 3 bases, there was a span of 14 bases. The germline V gene encodes CDR1 MDHEN and CDR2 SYDVKM. CDR3 length equals 14 residues. The protocol attached unique molecular identifiers to individual cDNA molecules. One entry per CDR3 protein, called by TCRdb with MiXCR from the 5' RACE reads. The sample holds roughly 63,000 distinct CDR3 sequences, around 12% seen once. This clonotype was observed at least ten times. Its specificity is not known. This TCR derives from an adult who was a healthcare worker with PCR-confirmed SARS-CoV-2 infection or an uninfected control (not recorded which). Sequenced input: whole blood. The chain employs TRBV28 and TRBJ2-7; D possibly corresponds to TRBD1 (5 bases). CDR3 amino acids: CASSDPNTGYEQYF. CDR3 bases: TGTGCCAGCAGTGACCCAAATACAGGCTACGAGCAGTACTTC.